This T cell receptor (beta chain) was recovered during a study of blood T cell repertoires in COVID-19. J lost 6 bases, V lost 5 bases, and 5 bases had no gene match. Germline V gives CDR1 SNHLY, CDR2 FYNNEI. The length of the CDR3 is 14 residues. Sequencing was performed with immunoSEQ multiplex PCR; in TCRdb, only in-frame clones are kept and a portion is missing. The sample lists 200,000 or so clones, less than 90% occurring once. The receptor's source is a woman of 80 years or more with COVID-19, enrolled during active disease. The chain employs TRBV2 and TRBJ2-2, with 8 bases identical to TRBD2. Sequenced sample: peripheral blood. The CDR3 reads CASSNGGASGELFF. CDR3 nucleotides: TGTGCCAGCAGTAACGGGGGGGCCTCCGGGGAGCTGTTTTTT.